The next 32 T cell receptor beta chains were all read from a single sample in a study of T cells and copy number aberrations in small-cell lung cancer (dated by TCRdb to the early 2020s). The library was obtained by the immunoSEQ multiplex PCR assay. TCRdb stores this immuneACCESS table with in-frame sequences only. Part of the clones is absent; in the studies checked, under half of the shortfall reflects unresolved V genes, and no reason is known for the rest. The sample has 9,400 or so clones on record, about 79% of them singletons. Of the sample, approximately 32% is held by the ten largest clones. Source material: normal tissue next to the tumor. The source of these receptors is a man aged 60 to 69 with small cell lung cancer.

In its sample, this clone ranks as medium-sized. V gene TRBV10-3 combines with J gene TRBJ2-3; TRBD1 might be the D (6 bases). The CDR3 is 16 amino acids. The germline CDR1 and CDR2 sequences are ENHRY and SYGVKD. V shed 2 bases and J shed 0 bases, with 12 bases lying between them. CDR3 sequence: CAISEVTGDSTDTQYF. For the CDR3, the DNA is TGTGCCATCAGTGAGGTGACAGGAGATAGCACAGATACGCAGTATTTT.

J is TRBJ2-2 and V is TRBV9; a possible D gene is TRBD1 (6 bases). There are 14 residues in the CDR3. Per germline, CDR1 SGDLS and CDR2 YYNGEE. Trimming took 4 bases from V and 1 from J, leaving 8 bases between them. For the CDR3, the DNA is TGTGCCAGCAGCCTGACAGGGAACACCGGGGAGCTGTTTTTT. Translated, it gives CASSLTGNTGELFF.

The chain employs TRBV4-1 and TRBJ1-1, with a weak D call TRBD1 (5 bases). V was trimmed by 0 bases and J by 4 bases, leaving 21 bases between them. The CDR3 is 18 residues long. Germline V gene lookup returns CDR1 MGHRA and CDR2 YSYEKL. In DNA form, the CDR3 reads TGCGCCAGCAGCCAAGATCTCGGGGGAGTATCGTCTCGCACTGAAGCTTTCTTT. Its protein is CASSQDLGGVSSRTEAFF.

The rearrangement uses TRBV27 and TRBJ2-7; 9 bases match TRBD2. V dropped 2 bases and J dropped 5; count of bases not matched to a gene: 1. The CDR3 is made up of 13 amino acids. Germline V CDR1 and CDR2: MNHEY, SMNVEV (reference sequence). The CDR3 here is CASSLRLADEQYF. The DNA of the CDR3 is TGTGCCAGCAGTTTAAGACTAGCGGACGAGCAGTACTTC.

The chain carries TRBV6-1 and TRBJ2-7; 7 bases are shared with TRBD2. V dropped 8 bases and J dropped 5; count of bases not matched to a gene: 15. The length of the CDR3 is 15 residues. Looked up from germline, CDR1 is MNHNS and CDR2 is SASEGT. CDR3 nucleotides: TGTGCCAGCCGTCTCATGGGCGGGAGTTTCCACGAGCAGTACTTC. As protein: CASRLMGGSFHEQYF.

The genes are TRBV19 and TRBJ2-3, with D perhaps TRBD2 (7 bases). The germline gives CDR1 LNHDA, CDR2 SQIVND (reference sequence). The CDR3 is 13 amino acids. Trimming cost V 9 bases and J 14 bases, with 24 bases left between them. DNA of the CDR3: TGTGCCAGCTCAAAAGCGGGAACGGGGGGCCGGTATTTT. The encoded protein is CASSKAGTGGRYF.

V gene TRBV30 combines with J gene TRBJ1-2; tentative D call: TRBD1 (6 bases). This CDR3 is built from 12 residues. Trimming stripped 4 bases from V and 7 bases from J, with 13 bases between. Germline V gene data show CDR1 as GTSNPN and CDR2 as SVGIG (reference sequence). CDR3 bases: TGTGCCTGGACGGGGACATCGGGTGGCTACACCTTC. It translates to CAWTGTSGGYTF. Complete variable domain (other parts from reference TRBV30 and TRBJ1-2): SQTIHQWPATLVQPVGSPLSLECTVEGTSNPNLYWYRQAAGRGLQLLFYSVGIGQISSEVPQNLSASRPQDRQFILSSKKLLLSDSGFYLCAWTGTSGGYTFGSGTRLTVV.

The chain combines TRBV30 with TRBJ1-4, with D perhaps TRBD1 (5 bases). The V and J ends lost 5 bases and 6 bases respectively, with 16 bases between them. The CDR3 loop spans 14 amino acids. From germline, CDR1 is GTSNPN and CDR2 SVGIG (reference sequence). The CDR3 DNA reads as TGTGCCTGGGCTCAGGGAAGGTTGGATGAAAAACTGTTTTTT. It encodes CAWAQGRLDEKLFF. Looking up the rest from reference TRBV30 and TRBJ1-4 gives the full variable domain: SQTIHQWPATLVQPVGSPLSLECTVEGTSNPNLYWYRQAAGRGLQLLFYSVGIGQISSEVPQNLSASRPQDRQFILSSKKLLLSDSGFYLCAWAQGRLDEKLFFGSGTQLSVL.

This clone was observed a few times. The chain is built from TRBV9 and TRBJ1-4; D remains unclear. CDR1 SGDLS and CDR2 YYNGEE come from the germline V gene. The CDR3 runs 14 residues. The ends were cut back, 1 base at V and 3 bases at J, with 7 bases in the middle. The chain's CDR3 is CASSVSGSNEKLFF. For the CDR3, the DNA is TGTGCCAGCAGCGTATCGGGGTCTAATGAAAAACTGTTTTTT.

The V gene is TRBV19, the J gene TRBJ2-3; D is ambiguous. Germline V lookup: CDR1 LNHDA, CDR2 SQIVND (reference sequence). V lost 6 bases and J 0 bases, leaving 13 bases between the germline ends. The CDR3 spans 15 residues. CDR3 nucleotide sequence: TGTGCCAGTAGGCCAGGCAGGTCTAGCACAGATACGCAGTATTTT. This codes for CASRPGRSSTDTQYF.

The rearrangement links TRBV2 to TRBJ2-2, with D unresolved. V shed 6 bases and J shed 4 bases, with 9 bases lying between them. This CDR3 comprises 13 residues. Germline V gives CDR1 SNHLY, CDR2 FYNNEI. As DNA, the CDR3 is TGTGCCAGCAGGGACCCAGGCACCGGGGAGCTGTTTTTT. Translated, it gives CASRDPGTGELFF.

The V gene is TRBV11-3, the J gene TRBJ2-7; 8 positions match TRBD2. The CDR3 extends over 14 amino acids. The J segment lost 5 bases and the V segment lost 5 bases, leaving 8 bases of the junction unmatched. CDR1 SGHNT and CDR2 YENEEA come from the germline V gene. The CDR3: CASSPGGANDEQYF. Written as DNA, the CDR3 is TGTGCCAGCAGCCCCGGGGGGGCCAACGACGAGCAGTACTTC.

V gene TRBV7-9 combines with J gene TRBJ1-5; 7 nucleotides match TRBD1. From germline, CDR1 is SEHNR and CDR2 FQNEAQ (reference sequence). The CDR3 has 14 amino acids. Trimming cost V 6 bases and J 7 bases; bases outside gene matches: 9. This chain's CDR3 is CASSVTGRGQPQHF. The DNA of the CDR3 is TGTGCCAGCAGTGTGACAGGGAGGGGGCAGCCCCAGCATTTT.

The chain's CDR3 is CASSDSAKDGSYGYTF. The CDR3 bases are TGTGCCAGCAGTGACTCGGCAAAAGACGGTAGCTATGGCTACACCTTC. The chain joins TRBV6-4 to TRBJ1-2, with D unclear. There are 16 residues in the CDR3. The V gene's germline CDR1 is MRHNA and CDR2 SNTAGT. Trimming left V 0 bases short and J 4 bases short, with 15 bases between.

The chain combines TRBV5-1 with TRBJ2-7; D is unclear. Germline CDR1 reads SGHRS; CDR2 reads YFSETQ. Deletions cut 0 bases from V and 6 bases from J, with 16 bases between. The CDR3 contains 15 residues. The CDR3 is CASSLAGTTSAEQYF. CDR3 coding DNA: TGCGCCAGCAGCTTGGCCGGAACAACATCCGCCGAGCAGTACTTC.

The V call is TRBV11-3, the J call TRBJ2-4; D tentatively fits TRBD1 or TRBD2 (5 bases each). Germline V CDR1 and CDR2: SGHNT, YENEEA. The V end was cut by 5 bases, the J end by 15 bases, with 17 bases between. This CDR3 has 12 amino acids. CDR3 nucleotides: TGTGCCAGCAGCACCGATAGAGGGGTGCTGTACTTC. Translated, it gives CASSTDRGVLYF.

The chain joins TRBV5-5 to TRBJ2-6; 10 nucleotides match TRBD1. CDR3 length equals 16 residues. The germline V gene has CDR1 SGHKS and CDR2 YYEKEE (reference sequence). The V gene end was trimmed by 4 bases and the J gene end by 4 bases; junction bases not matched to a gene: 5. CDR3 sequence: CASSRQGASGANVLTF. The DNA of the CDR3 is TGTGCCAGCAGCAGACAGGGGGCGAGCGGGGCCAACGTCCTGACTTTC. The whole variable domain, remainder taken from reference TRBV5-5 and TRBJ2-6, is DAGVTQSPTHLIKTRGQQVTLRCSPISGHKSVSWYQQVLGQGPQFIFQYYEKEERGRGNFPDRFSARQFPNYSSELNVNALLLGDSALYLCASSRQGASGANVLTFGAGSRLTVL.

J is TRBJ2-2 and V is TRBV2, with D possibly called TRBD1 or TRBD2 (5 bases each). V lost 6 bases and J lost 1, with 9 bases in between. The CDR3 covers 14 residues. CDR1 and CDR2 (germline): SNHLY, FYNNEI. CDR3 amino acids: CASSGTRNTGELFF. The CDR3 DNA sequence: TGTGCCAGCAGCGGGACGCGGAACACCGGGGAGCTGTTTTTT. Full variable domain (outside the CDR3, taken from reference TRBV2 and TRBJ2-2): EPEVTQTPSHQVTQMGQEVILRCVPISNHLYFYWYRQILGQKVEFLVSFYNNEISEKSEIFDDQFSVERPDGSNFTLKIRSTKLEDSAMYFCASSGTRNTGELFFGEGSRLTVL.

V usage is TRBV10-2 and J usage is TRBJ2-7; no clear D gene. There are 17 residues in the CDR3. CDR1 and CDR2 from the germline V gene are WSHSY and SAAADI. Trimming shortened V by 0 bases and J by 2 bases, and 17 bases separated the two germline ends. CDR3 in amino acids: CASSESKDQGFTYEQYF. For the CDR3, the DNA is TGCGCCAGCAGTGAGTCTAAGGACCAAGGGTTCACCTACGAGCAGTACTTC.

The genes are TRBV6-4 and TRBJ2-2, with 7 bases aligning to TRBD2. Germline assignment: CDR1 MRHNA and CDR2 SNTAGT. The trim removed 5 bases at V and 4 bases at J, leaving 1 base unmatched. The CDR3 is 13 amino acids. The CDR3 sequence is CASSSGTTGELFF. As DNA, the CDR3 is TGTGCCAGCAGTAGCGGGACCACCGGGGAGCTGTTTTTT.

The chain has TRBV28 and TRBJ1-2; 12 bases match TRBD1. This CDR3 comprises 17 residues. V dropped 7 bases and J dropped 3; count of bases not matched to a gene: 12. Germline assignment: CDR1 MDHEN and CDR2 SYDVKM. The CDR3 loop is CASNLWGDRGHYYGYTF. The CDR3 DNA reads TGTGCCAGCAACCTCTGGGGGGACAGGGGGCACTACTATGGCTACACCTTC.

This clone was detected only a few times. V usage is TRBV4-2 and J usage is TRBJ2-3; a possible D gene is TRBD2 (6 bases). Trimming removed 0 bases from V and 1 base from J, with 17 bases in between. Germline CDR1 reads LGHNA; CDR2 reads YNFKEQ. The CDR3 loop spans 18 amino acids. The CDR3 region has the DNA TGTGCCAGCAGCCAAGATCGCTCGGGAGACTCATGCACAGATACGCAGTATTTT. Amino acid sequence: CASSQDRSGDSCTDTQYF.

The chain employs TRBV2 and TRBJ2-2; 9 positions agree with TRBD1. The germline CDR1 and CDR2 sequences are SNHLY and FYNNEI. The CDR3 covers 17 residues. With 6 bases clipped from V and 4 bases from J, the junction kept 12 bases outside the gene matches. CDR3 in DNA: TGTGCCAGCAGCCTACATCCGGACAGGGGCGCCACCGGGGAGCTGTTTTTT. Encoded protein: CASSLHPDRGATGELFF.

The chain links TRBV5-1 to TRBJ2-4; 8 bases align to TRBD2. The germline V gene encodes CDR1 SGHRS and CDR2 YFSETQ. The CDR3 runs 16 residues. V lost 2 bases, J lost 3 bases, and 7 bases stayed unmatched. The CDR3 nucleotides read TGCGCCAGCAGCTTACGGGAGGGCCTTAGCAAAAACATTCAGTACTTC. This encodes CASSLREGLSKNIQYF.

The rearrangement uses TRBV11-2 and TRBJ2-7; 11 nucleotides match TRBD2. CDR1 SGHAT and CDR2 FQNNGV come from the germline V gene. V trimming: 6 bases; J trimming: 2 bases; junction bases outside the gene matches: 6. The CDR3 runs 15 residues. The CDR3: CASSSGTSGTYEQYF. Written as DNA, the CDR3 is TGTGCCAGCAGTTCCGGGACTAGCGGAACCTACGAGCAGTACTTC.

The chain has TRBV11-2 and TRBJ2-1; TRBD2 matches 14 bases. Germline CDR1 is SGHAT and CDR2 is FQNNGV. The J segment lost 15 bases and the V segment lost 5 bases, leaving 12 bases of the junction unmatched. The CDR3 consists of 15 residues. Here the CDR3 reads CASSPGLGLAGARFF. CDR3 nucleotides: TGTGCCAGCAGCCCAGGGCTGGGACTAGCGGGAGCGCGGTTCTTC.

The chain has TRBV7-9 and TRBJ1-1, with D perhaps TRBD1 (5 bases). The length of the CDR3 is 12 residues. V lost 6 bases to trimming and J lost 10 bases, with 15 bases between them. CDR1 is SEHNR, CDR2 FQNEAQ, per germline (reference sequence). CDR3 sequence (DNA): TGTGCCAGCAGGGGGCGTGGTGGGAGAGCTTTCTTT. It codes for CASRGRGGRAFF.

This chain links TRBV5-4 with TRBJ2-5; TRBD2 aligns across 11 bases. The CDR3 totals 15 residues. Germline-derived CDR1 and CDR2 are SGHNT and YYREEE (reference sequence). V lost 4 bases, J lost 4 bases, and 6 bases stayed unmatched. CDR3 loop: CASSPTSGTPETQYF. CDR3 nucleotides: TGTGCCAGCAGCCCGACTAGCGGGACGCCAGAGACCCAGTACTTC.

By share of the sample, this clone is large. The same CDR3 arises from other DNA sequences in this sample as well. The CDR3 DNA sequence: TGTGCCAGTAGTACGCCCGGGGAGCTGTTTTTT. The encoded protein is CASSTPGELFF. The chain uses TRBV19 and TRBJ2-2; D not resolved. Looked up from germline, CDR1 is LNHDA and CDR2 is SQIVND (reference sequence). Trimming took 4 bases from V and 6 from J, leaving 3 bases between them. This CDR3 is built from 11 residues.

The chain recombines TRBV7-9 with TRBJ2-7; 10 positions match TRBD1. The CDR3 consists of 15 residues. Germline V lookup: CDR1 SEHNR, CDR2 FQNEAQ (reference sequence). The V gene end was trimmed by 5 bases and the J gene end by 5 bases; junction bases not matched to a gene: 9. CDR3 in DNA: TGTGCCAGCAGCAGTGGTTACGGGACAGGGGACGAGCAGTACTTC. Translation: CASSSGYGTGDEQYF. Looking up the rest from reference TRBV7-9 and TRBJ2-7 gives the full variable domain: DTGVSQNPRHKITKRGQNVTFRCDPISEHNRLYWYRQTLGQGPEFLTYFQNEAQLEKSRLLSDRFSAERPKGSFSTLEIQRTEQGDSAMYLCASSSGYGTGDEQYFGPGTRLTVT.

V usage is TRBV5-4 and J usage is TRBJ2-3; the match to TRBD2 covers 12 bases. Germline lookup yields CDR1 SGHNT and CDR2 YYREEE (reference sequence). The CDR3 contains 16 residues. V was pared by 0 bases and J by 5 bases, with 4 bases of the junction left unmatched. The CDR3 here is CASSLDLAGGGDTQYF. In DNA, the CDR3 is TGTGCCAGCAGCTTGGATCTAGCGGGAGGGGGAGATACGCAGTATTTT.

The V gene is TRBV6-6, the J gene TRBJ1-5, with D maybe TRBD1 (5 bases). The CDR3 is 14 residues long. Trimming stripped 6 bases from V and 3 bases from J, with 12 bases between. Germline CDR1 reads MNHNY; CDR2 reads SVGAGI (reference sequence). CDR3 in amino acids: CASSKQVPNQPQHF. DNA for the CDR3: TGTGCCAGCAGCAAACAGGTTCCCAATCAGCCCCAGCATTTT.